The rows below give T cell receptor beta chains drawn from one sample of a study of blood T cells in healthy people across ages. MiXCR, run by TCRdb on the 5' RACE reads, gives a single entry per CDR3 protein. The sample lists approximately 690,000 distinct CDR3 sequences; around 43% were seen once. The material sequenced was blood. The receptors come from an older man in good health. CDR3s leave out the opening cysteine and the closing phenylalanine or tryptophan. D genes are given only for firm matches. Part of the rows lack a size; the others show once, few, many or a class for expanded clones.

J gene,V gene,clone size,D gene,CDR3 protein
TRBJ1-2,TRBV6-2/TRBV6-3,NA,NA,ASSYSLAAQGGYT
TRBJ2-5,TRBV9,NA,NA,ASNGTGETQY
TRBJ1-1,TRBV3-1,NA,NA,ASSPLAGGRFTEAF
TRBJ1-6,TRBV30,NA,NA,AWTSVAGVQSPLH
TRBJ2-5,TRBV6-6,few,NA,ASSRNSGAQETQY
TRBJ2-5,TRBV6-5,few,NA,ASSYDQEIQETQY
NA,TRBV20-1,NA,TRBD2,SASFRLAGGSYNEQY
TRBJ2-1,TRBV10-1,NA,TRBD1,ASSDGRTGAPF
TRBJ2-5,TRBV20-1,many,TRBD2,SARGGAGVQQTQY
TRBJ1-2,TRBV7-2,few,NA,ASSGEYREGYT